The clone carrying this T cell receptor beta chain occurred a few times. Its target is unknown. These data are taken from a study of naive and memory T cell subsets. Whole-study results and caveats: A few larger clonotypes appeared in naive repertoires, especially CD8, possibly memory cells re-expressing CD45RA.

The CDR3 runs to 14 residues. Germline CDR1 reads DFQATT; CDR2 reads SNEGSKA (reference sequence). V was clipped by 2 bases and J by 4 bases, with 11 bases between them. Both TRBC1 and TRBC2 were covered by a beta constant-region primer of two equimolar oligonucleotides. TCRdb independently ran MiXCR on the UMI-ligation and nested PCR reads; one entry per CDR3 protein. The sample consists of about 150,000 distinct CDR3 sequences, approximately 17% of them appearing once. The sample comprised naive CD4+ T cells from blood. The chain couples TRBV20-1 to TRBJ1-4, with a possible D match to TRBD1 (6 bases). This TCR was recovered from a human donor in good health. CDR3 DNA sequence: TGCAGTGCTAGATCGGGCAGGGGTAATGAAAAACTGTTTTTT. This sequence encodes CSARSGRGNEKLFF.